This TCR beta chain appears in the sequencing data of a study of blood T cell repertoires in COVID-19. Under the authors' procedure: Scientists estimated how many nucleated cells there were by amplifying reference gene primers. The table came from immunoSEQ multiplex PCR; TCRdb's copy has only in-frame clones and leaves some out. V, J and clone size were drawn from that table, and D and trimming were deduced from the DNA. The sample yields about 200,000 clones, more than 70% seen once. The CDR3 is 13 amino acids. Germline CDR1 MNHNY, CDR2 SVGAGI (reference sequence). Trimming took off 7 bases at V and 1 base at J, with 9 bases between the two ends.

The sequence was collected from a man aged 35-49 years with active or convalescent COVID-19. Material: peripheral blood. V and J are TRBV6-6 and TRBJ2-3; D unclear. CDR3 region: CASKDTRTDTQYF. The CDR3 nucleotides are TGTGCCAGCAAAGACACACGCACAGATACGCAGTATTTT.